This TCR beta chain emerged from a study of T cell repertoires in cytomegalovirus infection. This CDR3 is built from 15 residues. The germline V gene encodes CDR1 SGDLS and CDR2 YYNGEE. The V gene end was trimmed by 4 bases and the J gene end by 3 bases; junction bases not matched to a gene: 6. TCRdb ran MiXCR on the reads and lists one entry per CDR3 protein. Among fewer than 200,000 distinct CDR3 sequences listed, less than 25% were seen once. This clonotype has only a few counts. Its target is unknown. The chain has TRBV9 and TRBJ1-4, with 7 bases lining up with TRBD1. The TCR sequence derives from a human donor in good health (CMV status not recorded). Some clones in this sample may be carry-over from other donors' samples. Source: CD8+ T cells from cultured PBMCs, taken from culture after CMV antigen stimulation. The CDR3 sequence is CASSPKTGPNEKLFF. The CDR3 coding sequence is TGTGCCAGCAGCCCGAAGACAGGGCCTAATGAAAAACTGTTTTTT.